The clone carrying this TCR beta chain occurred a few times. The data are from a study of T-cell memory formation after mild COVID-19. Study background: The TCR clusters were mostly specific to one donor.

TCRdb reanalysed the 5' RACE reads using MiXCR and keeps one entry per CDR3 protein. In the table there are about 140,000 distinct CDR3 sequences, around 13% of which are singletons. CDR3 length: 13 residues. The trim removed 5 bases at V and 1 base at J, leaving 1 base unmatched. Germline CDR1 reads SEHNR; CDR2 reads FQNEAQ (reference sequence). The chain has TRBV7-9 and TRBJ2-7, with 8 nucleotides matching TRBD2. The source is an adult woman who had mild COVID-19 (a few samples of this study predate the infection). Cell type and time point are not known. Sequenced material: PBMCs or a T cell subset sorted from them (not recorded which). The CDR3 DNA reads TGTGCCAGCAGCGAGCGGGAGTCCTACGAGCAGTACTTC. Amino acid sequence: CASSERESYEQYF.